A selection of T cell receptor beta chains follows, all from one sample in a study of T cell responses to AZD1222 COVID-19 vaccine. Assay used: immunoSEQ multiplex PCR; TCRdb lists only in-frame clones, some missing. The table has roughly 160,000 clones, 94% seen once. The sample here was peripheral blood, taken on day 0 of AZD1222 vaccination. The receptors derive from an adult in good health. Both conserved end residues are part of each CDR3. The order of the fields is V gene, D gene, J gene, clone size, CDR3 protein, CDR3 DNA. The D gene is left open where the match is weak. Only part of the rows carry a size: once, few, many, or a class if the clone is expanded.

TRBV7-9	TRBD2	TRBJ2-1	.	CASLRTSGRGEQFF	TGTGCCAGCCTAAGGACTAGCGGGAGAGGTGAGCAGTTCTTC
TRBV3-1/TRBV3-2	.	TRBJ1-5	.	CASSQDMGFEPQHF	TGTGCCAGCAGCCAAGATATGGGGTTCGAGCCCCAGCATTTT
TRBV24-1	TRBD1	TRBJ2-2	.	CATSEARGRRGRAGELFF	TGTGCCACCAGTGAGGCGCGAGGACGCAGGGGGCGAGCCGGGGAGCTGTTTTTT
TRBV6-5	.	TRBJ2-3	.	CASSMWFTDTQYF	TGTGCCAGCAGTATGTGGTTCACAGATACGCAGTATTTT
TRBV14	.	TRBJ1-4	once	CASSLVAKGEKLFF	TGTGCCAGCAGCTTGGTCGCAAAGGGTGAAAAACTGTTTTTT
TRBV14	.	TRBJ1-2	.	CASSQATAKTYGYTF	TGTGCCAGCAGCCAAGCGACAGCGAAAACCTATGGCTACACCTTC
TRBV3-1/TRBV3-2	.	TRBJ2-5	.	CASSQDPGARETQYF	TGTGCCAGCAGCCAAGATCCGGGGGCCCGGGAGACCCAGTACTTC
TRBV27	.	TRBJ1-2	.	CASSLLTGYGGYTF	TGTGCCAGCAGTTTATTAACAGGTTACGGCGGCTACACCTTC
TRBV27	TRBD1	TRBJ1-4	.	CASRTGVEKLFF	TGTGCCAGCAGGACAGGGGTTGAAAAACTGTTTTTT
TRBV4-1	.	TRBJ1-2	once	CASSGGRANYGYTF	TGCGCCAGCAGTGGGGGCAGAGCTAACTATGGCTACACCTTC
TRBV4-1	.	TRBJ1-4	.	CASSPWEGINEKLFF	TGCGCCAGCAGCCCTTGGGAAGGGATTAATGAAAAACTGTTTTTT
TRBV12-5	TRBD1	TRBJ2-1	once	CASGLDRDEQFF	TGTGCTAGTGGTCTCGACAGGGATGAGCAGTTCTTC
TRBV19	TRBD2	TRBJ2-1	.	CASSATTSGSGNEQFF	TGTGCCAGTAGTGCCACGACTAGCGGGAGTGGGAATGAGCAGTTCTTC
TRBV10-1	.	TRBJ2-7	.	CDFRDGSYEQYF	TGCGATTTTCGGGACGGATCCTACGAGCAGTACTTC
TRBV6-5	.	TRBJ2-2	.	CAMREVGAGELFF	TGTGCCATGAGGGAGGTGGGGGCCGGGGAGCTGTTTTTT
TRBV19	.	TRBJ2-7	.	CASSIVGVYEQYF	TGTGCCAGTAGTATAGTGGGGGTCTACGAGCAGTACTTC
TRBV12-5	.	TRBJ1-2	.	CASGKAGASYGYTF	TGTGCTTCCGGGAAGGCAGGGGCGAGCTATGGCTACACCTTC
TRBV28	.	TRBJ2-5	.	CASTPPSWGREQETQYF	TGTGCCAGCACCCCTCCCTCTTGGGGTCGGGAGCAAGAGACCCAGTACTTC
TRBV6-5	.	TRBJ1-6	.	CASSYSRPQGPPLHF	TGTGCCAGCAGTTACTCGAGACCACAGGGTCCACCCCTCCACTTT
TRBV11-3	TRBD2	TRBJ2-7	.	CASSLGGSNEQYF	TGTGCCAGCAGCTTGGGAGGGTCGAACGAGCAGTACTTC
TRBV10-3	TRBD1	TRBJ1-2	.	CAIRGTAYGYTF	TGTGCCATCAGGGGGACAGCTTATGGCTACACCTTC
TRBV9	TRBD2	TRBJ2-6	.	CASSAGVVGNSGANVLTF	TGTGCCAGCAGTGCGGGGGTCGTCGGCAACTCTGGGGCCAACGTCCTGACTTTC
TRBV5-4	.	TRBJ1-1	.	CASSLDSLMNTEAFF	TGTGCCAGCAGCTTGGACAGCCTCATGAACACTGAAGCTTTCTTT
TRBV6-5	.	TRBJ1-1	.	CASLSLNTEAFF	TGTGCCAGCCTAAGTTTGAACACTGAAGCTTTCTTT
TRBV18	.	TRBJ1-1	.	CASSSGLGSTEAFF	TGTGCCAGCTCCTCAGGGTTGGGGAGCACTGAAGCTTTCTTT
TRBV7-2	TRBD1	TRBJ2-7	once	CASSLVQGAYEQYF	TGTGCCAGCAGCTTAGTCCAGGGGGCCTACGAGCAGTACTTC
TRBV5-1	.	TRBJ2-1	.	CASSRGSGNEQFF	TGCGCCAGCAGCAGGGGGAGTGGAAATGAGCAGTTCTTC
TRBV25-1	.	TRBJ1-1	.	CASMRTGKNTEAFF	TGTGCCAGCATGAGGACGGGAAAGAACACTGAAGCTTTCTTT
TRBV24-1	TRBD1	TRBJ2-3	once	CATSDGGTGAHTQYF	TGTGCCACCAGTGATGGAGGGACAGGGGCGCATACGCAGTATTTT
TRBV14	.	TRBJ2-1	.	CASSLNNEQFF	TGTGCCAGCAGCCTCAACAATGAGCAGTTCTTC
TRBV11-2	.	TRBJ2-7	.	CASSWGPEQYF	TGTGCCAGCAGCTGGGGGCCCGAGCAGTACTTC
TRBV29-1	.	TRBJ1-5	.	CSVSQDRIQHF	TGCAGCGTTTCCCAAGACAGGATCCAGCATTTT
TRBV7-3	TRBD2	TRBJ2-1	once	CASSLQRTSGHWVF	TGTGCCAGCAGCTTGCAAAGGACTAGCGGGCATTGGGTCTTC
TRBV5-5	.	TRBJ2-5	.	CASSLGRETQYF	TGTGCCAGCAGCTTGGGACGGGAGACCCAGTACTTC
TRBV15	.	TRBJ1-5	.	CATSSGGANQPQHF	TGTGCCACCAGCAGCGGGGGGGCCAATCAGCCCCAGCATTTT
TRBV6-5	TRBD1	TRBJ1-4	.	CATRTGVREKLFF	TGTGCCACCCGGACAGGGGTAAGAGAAAAACTGTTTTTT
TRBV12-3/TRBV12-4	TRBD1	TRBJ1-3	.	CASGTGPGNTIYF	TGTGCCAGCGGGACAGGACCTGGAAACACCATATATTTT
TRBV27	TRBD2	TRBJ2-7	.	CASSPKAGASGEQYF	TGTGCCAGCAGTCCCAAAGCGGGAGCAAGCGGCGAGCAGTACTTC
TRBV11-2	.	TRBJ1-3	.	CASSLASGLPNF	TGTGCCAGCAGCCTGGCCAGTGGTTTACCAAATTTT
TRBV19	.	TRBJ1-5	.	CASGLQGRNQPQHF	TGTGCCAGTGGATTACAGGGACGCAATCAGCCCCAGCATTTT
TRBV19	.	TRBJ2-7	.	CASSPSGSLLAYEQYF	TGTGCCAGTAGCCCGAGCGGGTCTTTATTAGCCTACGAGCAGTACTTC
TRBV24-1	.	TRBJ1-2	once	CATSLGTTGYTF	TGTGCCACCAGTCTAGGGACAACCGGCTACACCTTC
TRBV5-5	.	TRBJ1-1	.	CASSILTVNTEAFF	TGTGCCAGCAGCATATTAACAGTGAACACTGAAGCTTTCTTT
TRBV27	.	TRBJ1-2	.	CASSATGGAGYDYGYTF	TGTGCCAGCAGTGCGACAGGAGGGGCAGGGTACGACTATGGCTACACCTTC
TRBV5-1	.	TRBJ1-5	.	CASSLAPGASNQPQHF	TGCGCCAGCAGCTTGGCCCCGGGGGCGAGCAATCAGCCCCAGCATTTT
TRBV7-8	TRBD1	TRBJ2-7	.	CASSSKRDRASYEQYF	TGTGCCAGCAGCTCCAAACGGGACAGGGCCTCCTACGAGCAGTACTTC
TRBV10-3	.	TRBJ1-5	.	CAISDSDRYNQPQHF	TGTGCCATCAGCGATTCGGACAGATACAATCAGCCCCAGCATTTT
TRBV14	TRBD1	TRBJ2-7	.	CASSPGQGTEQYF	TGTGCCAGCAGCCCAGGACAGGGGACCGAGCAGTACTTC
TRBV7-2	.	TRBJ2-2	.	CASSLAYVTGELFF	TGTGCCAGCAGCTTAGCTTACGTCACCGGGGAGCTGTTTTTT